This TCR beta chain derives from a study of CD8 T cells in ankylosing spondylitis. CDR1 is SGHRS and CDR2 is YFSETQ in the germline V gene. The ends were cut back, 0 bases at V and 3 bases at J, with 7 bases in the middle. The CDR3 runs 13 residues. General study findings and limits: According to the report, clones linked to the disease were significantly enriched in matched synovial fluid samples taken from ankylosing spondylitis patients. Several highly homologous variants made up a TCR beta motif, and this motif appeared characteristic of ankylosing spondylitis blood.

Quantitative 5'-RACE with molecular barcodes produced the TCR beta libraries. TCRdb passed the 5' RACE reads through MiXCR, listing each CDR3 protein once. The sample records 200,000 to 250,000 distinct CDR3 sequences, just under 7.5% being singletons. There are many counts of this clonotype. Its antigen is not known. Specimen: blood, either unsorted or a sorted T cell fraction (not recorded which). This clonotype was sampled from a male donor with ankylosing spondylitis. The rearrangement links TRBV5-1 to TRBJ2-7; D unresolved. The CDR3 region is CASSLGILYEQYF. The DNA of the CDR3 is TGCGCCAGCAGCTTGGGGATCCTCTACGAGCAGTACTTC.